This T cell receptor beta chain appears in the sequencing data of a study of post-analysis software for immune sequencing data. Across the study: The patients showed relapsing-remitting, secondary progressive and progressive-relapsing multiple sclerosis courses.

The study, taken as a whole, reports: When compared against controls, multiple sclerosis patients showed significantly lower normalized Chao1 diversity. There were five or six TRBV segments more frequent in patients than controls, and TRBV5-6, TRBV5-1 and TRBV20-1 were among them.

This clonotype was found a few times. What it recognizes is unknown. The CDR3 extends over 12 amino acids. CDR1 PRHDT and CDR2 FYEKMQ come from the germline V gene (reference sequence). Unique molecular identifiers were carried by the TCR beta cDNA libraries. Roughly 500,000 cDNA molecules were obtained per 1 to 10 million input T cells. From the PCR reads, TCRdb called clonotypes with MiXCR, one entry per CDR3 protein. The data contain hundreds of thousands of distinct CDR3 sequences, 25% to 30% of them singletons. The genes are TRBV13 and TRBJ2-4, with unresolved D. With the DNA end fitting TRBJ2-7 better, the J assignment may be wrong. The sample comprised blood. This clonotype was obtained from a girl aged 10-17 years with multiple sclerosis. For the CDR3, the DNA is TGTGCCAGCAGCCCGCGGTTGCACGAGCAGTACTTC. It codes for CASSPRLHEQYF.